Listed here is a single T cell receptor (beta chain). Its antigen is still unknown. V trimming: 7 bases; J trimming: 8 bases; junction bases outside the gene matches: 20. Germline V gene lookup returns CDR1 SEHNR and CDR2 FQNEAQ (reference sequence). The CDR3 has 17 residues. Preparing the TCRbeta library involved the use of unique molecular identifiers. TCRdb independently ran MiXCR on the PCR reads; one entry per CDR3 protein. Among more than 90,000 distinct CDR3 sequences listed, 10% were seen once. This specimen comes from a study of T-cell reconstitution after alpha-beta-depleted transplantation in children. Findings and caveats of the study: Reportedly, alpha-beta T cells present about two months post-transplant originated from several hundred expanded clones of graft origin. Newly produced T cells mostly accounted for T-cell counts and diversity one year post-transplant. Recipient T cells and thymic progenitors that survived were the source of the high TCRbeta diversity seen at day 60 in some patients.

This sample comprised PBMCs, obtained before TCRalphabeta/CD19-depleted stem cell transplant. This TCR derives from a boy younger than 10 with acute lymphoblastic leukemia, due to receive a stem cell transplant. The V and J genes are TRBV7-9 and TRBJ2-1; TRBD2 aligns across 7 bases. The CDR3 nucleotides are TGTGCCAGCACCCTAAAGAGTCTGGCGGGAGCGGCTTATGAGCAGTTCTTC. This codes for CASTLKSLAGAAYEQFF.